The 28 T cell receptor beta chains below all came from one sample that was sequenced in a study of blood T cell repertoires in COVID-19 (dated by TCRdb to about 2020). Receptor libraries were prepared by the immunoSEQ multiplex PCR assay. Imported from immuneACCESS, the table was reduced by TCRdb to in-frame sequences with V and J called. These copies leave out some clones; in studies compared against another copy, an unresolved V gene accounts for under half, and the cause of the remainder is not known. The sample table records hundreds of thousands of clones; approximately 86% of these occur just once. The top ten clonotypes cover 8.5% to 10% of the sample. Source material: PBMCs or T cells enriched from blood (not recorded which). The receptor source for this set is a woman in her late teens or twenties who had recovered from COVID-19.

This sequence joins TRBV6-5 and TRBJ1-5, with 8 bases matching TRBD1. The J segment lost 15 bases and the V segment lost 6 bases, leaving 10 bases of the junction unmatched. Germline V gene data show CDR1 as MNHEY and CDR2 as SVGAGI. The CDR3 is 12 amino acids. The CDR3 nucleotides read TGTGCCAGCAGAGGGACAGGCCGCCCGTTGCATTTT. Residues: CASRGTGRPLHF.

The genes are TRBV6-5 and TRBJ1-4; possible D gene TRBD1, 6 bases. Trimming stripped 8 bases from V and 8 bases from J, with 18 bases between. CDR3 length: 14 residues. Germline CDR1 is MNHEY and CDR2 is SVGAGI. CDR3 region: CASGGAGGGEKLFF. CDR3 DNA: TGTGCCAGCGGGGGCGCTGGGGGGGGAGAAAAACTGTTTTTT.

This clone has a single count. The CDR3 here is CASRLRTSGSYEQYF. In DNA, the CDR3 is TGTGCCAGCAGGCTCAGGACTAGCGGCTCCTACGAGCAGTACTTC. This sequence joins TRBV2 and TRBJ2-7; 10 positions match TRBD2. The J segment lost 0 bases and the V segment lost 6 bases, leaving 5 bases of the junction unmatched. The CDR3 has 15 residues. The germline V gene has CDR1 SNHLY and CDR2 FYNNEI.

The chain recombines TRBV19 with TRBJ1-1, with TRBD1 matching 9 bases. Per the germline V gene, CDR1 is LNHDA and CDR2 is SQIVND (reference sequence). The CDR3 is 18 amino acids. Germline trimming cut 6 bases from V and 3 bases from J; bases unmatched to any gene: 17. The CDR3 DNA reads as TGTGCCAGTAGACTAGCCCCGGGACAGGGTTTTGGGGACACTGAAGCTTTCTTT. Amino acids: CASRLAPGQGFGDTEAFF.

The CDR3 sequence is CASSSSNTGELFF. The DNA of the CDR3 is TGTGCCAGCAGCTCATCGAACACCGGGGAGCTGTTTTTT. V is TRBV11-3 and J is TRBJ2-2; D is ambiguous. V lost 4 bases to trimming and J lost 0 bases, with 3 bases between them. Germline assignment: CDR1 SGHNT and CDR2 YENEEA. The CDR3 extends over 13 amino acids.

The rearrangement uses TRBV28 and TRBJ1-3; TRBD1 matches at 10 bases. The V and J ends lost 6 bases and 4 bases, in that order; junction bases with no gene match: 9. Germline V CDR1 and CDR2: MDHEN, SYDVKM. The length of the CDR3 is 16 residues. The CDR3 DNA reads as TGTGCCAGCAGGGTCCCGGGACAGGGGCCAGGAAACACCATATATTTT. This sequence encodes CASRVPGQGPGNTIYF.

V and J are TRBV19 and TRBJ2-3, with 10 nucleotides matching TRBD1. The CDR3 is 18 residues long. From germline, CDR1 is LNHDA and CDR2 SQIVND (reference sequence). The V segment lost 9 bases and the J segment 5 bases; nucleotides outside the gene matches: 20. CDR3 residues: CASRHPRTGGHHRDTQYF. The CDR3 DNA reads as TGTGCCAGCCGCCACCCACGGACAGGGGGTCATCACAGAGATACGCAGTATTTT.

This rearrangement joins TRBV2 to TRBJ2-7; TRBD1 matches 8 bases. The CDR3 runs 15 residues. The germline CDR1 and CDR2 sequences are SNHLY and FYNNEI. V shed 4 bases and J 2 bases; nucleotides not matched to a gene: 7. The CDR3 protein is CASSALTGDTYEQYF. The DNA of the CDR3 is TGTGCCAGCAGTGCATTGACAGGGGACACCTACGAGCAGTACTTC.

The V and J genes are TRBV6-5 and TRBJ2-1, with TRBD1 matching over 11 bases. CDR1 MNHEY and CDR2 SVGAGI come from the germline V gene. The CDR3 is 14 residues long. The J segment lost 10 bases and the V segment lost 0 bases, leaving 2 bases of the junction unmatched. CDR3 DNA sequence: TGTGCCAGCAGTTACTCCCGGACAGGGGGCGAGCAGTTCTTC. It encodes CASSYSRTGGEQFF.

The chain links TRBV3-1 (or the pseudogene TRBV3-2) to TRBJ1-5; TRBD1 might be the D (6 bases). CDR1 LGHDT and CDR2 YNNKEL come from the germline V gene (reference sequence). Trimming took off 3 bases at V and 2 bases at J, with 11 bases between the two ends. The CDR3 totals 15 residues. The CDR3 coding sequence is TGTGCCAGCAGCCACTACAGGGATGGCAATCAGCCCCAGCATTTT. Translation: CASSHYRDGNQPQHF.

The V and J genes are TRBV19 and TRBJ1-1, with TRBD1 as a possible D gene (6 bases). The CDR3 is 15 residues long. CDR1 is LNHDA, CDR2 SQIVND, per germline (reference sequence). Trimming removed 6 bases from V and 8 bases from J, with 22 bases in between. Here the CDR3 DNA reads TGTGCCAGTAGGCAAACAGGTGGGGCGGGGGCCGAAGCTTTCTTT. Protein: CASRQTGGAGAEAFF.

This clone was seen just once. The gene calls are TRBV6-1 and TRBJ2-7; D not certain. V was clipped by 5 bases and J by 0 bases, with 11 bases between them. Germline V CDR1 and CDR2: MNHNS, SASEGT. The CDR3 loop spans 14 amino acids. The CDR3 is CASSYNYDSYEQYF. CDR3 sequence (DNA): TGTGCCAGCAGTTATAACTACGACTCCTACGAGCAGTACTTC.

Here the CDR3 DNA reads TGTGCCAGCAGTCCACGGGACAGGAGGTTATATGGCTACACCTTC. This codes for CASSPRDRRLYGYTF. V and J are TRBV6-5 and TRBJ1-2; 8 positions match TRBD1. Looked up from germline, CDR1 is MNHEY and CDR2 is SVGAGI. V was pared by 5 bases and J by 5 bases, with 10 bases of the junction left unmatched. The CDR3 spans 15 residues.

The chain carries TRBV12-3 or TRBV12-4 and TRBJ2-7; no clear D gene. The V end was cut by 3 bases, the J end by 4 bases, with 7 bases between. This CDR3 is built from 12 residues. The CDR3 bases are TGTGCCAGCAGTTTTAACCGGTACGAGCAGTACTTC. Translated: CASSFNRYEQYF.

This chain links TRBV27 with TRBJ1-3; TRBD1 matches at 11 bases. CDR1 is MNHEY and CDR2 is SMNVEV in the germline V gene (reference sequence). The CDR3 length is 19 residues. After removal of 5 bases from V and 4 bases from J, the junction contained 16 bases not matched to a gene. Here the CDR3 DNA reads TGTGCCAGCAGTCCCGGTCCGGGACAGGGGGACCTCTCCGGAAACACCATATATTTT. It translates to CASSPGPGQGDLSGNTIYF.

The CDR3 sequence is CASSPPQAGGYTF. The CDR3 region has the DNA TGTGCCAGCAGCCCCCCGCAGGCAGGAGGCTACACCTTC. This rearrangement joins TRBV3-1 (or the pseudogene TRBV3-2) to TRBJ1-2, with D uncertain. Germline V gene lookup returns CDR1 LGHDT and CDR2 YNNKEL (reference sequence). Trimming removed 4 bases at V and 8 bases at J, with 14 bases between. This CDR3 has 13 amino acids.

The rearrangement joins TRBV7-2 to TRBJ2-7; TRBD2 might be the D (5 bases). The V gene's germline CDR1 is SGHTA and CDR2 FQGNSA. V lost 4 bases to trimming and J lost 0 bases, with 10 bases between them. CDR3 size: 14 residues. CDR3 in DNA: TGTGCCAGCAGCTCTACGGGGAACTCCTACGAGCAGTACTTC. Its translation: CASSSTGNSYEQYF. The full variable domain, with the rest looked up from reference TRBV7-2 and TRBJ2-7, is GAGVSQSPSNKVTEKGKDVELRCDPISGHTALYWYRQSLGQGLEFLIYFQGNSAPDKSGLPSDRFSAERTGGSVSTLTIQRTQQEDSAVYLCASSSTGNSYEQYFGPGTRLTVT.

This sequence joins TRBV4-3 and TRBJ2-5; TRBD2 aligns across 7 bases. The J segment lost 0 bases and the V segment lost 1 base, leaving 8 bases of the junction unmatched. The CDR3 loop spans 17 amino acids. Germline CDR1 and CDR2: LGHNA and YSLEER. The CDR3 protein is CASSQVSGGLNQETQYF. CDR3 DNA sequence: TGCGCCAGCAGCCAAGTTTCGGGGGGACTAAACCAAGAGACCCAGTACTTC.

This clone is a singleton in its sample. The chain uses TRBV9 and TRBJ1-3; D remains ambiguous. From germline, CDR1 is SGDLS and CDR2 YYNGEE. The CDR3 covers 14 residues. The V and J ends lost 4 bases and 7 bases respectively, with 15 bases between them. The CDR3 DNA follows: TGTGCCAGCAGCCCTATTACGACCGGGAACACCATATATTTT. Protein product: CASSPITTGNTIYF.

The chain couples TRBV6-5 to TRBJ1-3; D perhaps matches TRBD1 (5 bases). V lost 4 bases and J lost 4, with 11 bases in between. The length of the CDR3 is 14 residues. Germline V CDR1 and CDR2: MNHEY, SVGAGI. CDR3 sequence (DNA): TGTGCCAGCAGTTCTCAGGGCACCGGAAACACCATATATTTT. This encodes CASSSQGTGNTIYF.

The J gene is TRBJ2-3, the V gene TRBV19, with unresolved D. The length of the CDR3 is 17 residues. V was shortened by 5 bases and J by 2 bases, with 20 bases between the two germline ends. Germline V gene data show CDR1 as LNHDA and CDR2 as SQIVND (reference sequence). The CDR3 region is CASSRPDPTVHTDTQYF. CDR3 in DNA: TGTGCCAGTAGTCGCCCCGATCCCACGGTCCACACAGATACGCAGTATTTT.

V gene TRBV12-3 or TRBV12-4 combines with J gene TRBJ2-7, with D possibly TRBD1 on 5 matching bases. Trimming removed 6 bases from V and 3 bases from J, with 9 bases in between. This CDR3 has 12 amino acids. CDR3 DNA: TGTGCCAGCAGCCTACAGGTCTACGAGCAGTACTTC. Amino acid sequence: CASSLQVYEQYF.

For this clone: The sample has other DNA sequences that encode this CDR3 too. This rearrangement joins TRBV19 to TRBJ1-1; weak D call: TRBD1 (5 bases). Trimming shortened V by 1 base and J by 5 bases, and 8 bases separated the two germline ends. Germline V gene data show CDR1 as LNHDA and CDR2 as SQIVND (reference sequence). This CDR3 has 13 amino acids. The CDR3 sequence: CASSIAAGTEAFF. The CDR3 DNA reads as TGTGCCAGTAGTATAGCTGCAGGGACTGAAGCTTTCTTT. The whole variable domain, remainder taken from reference TRBV19 and TRBJ1-1, is DGGITQSPKYLFRKEGQNVTLSCEQNLNHDAMYWYRQDPGQGLRLIYYSQIVNDFQKGDIAEGYSVSREKKESFPLTVTSAQKNPTAFYLCASSIAAGTEAFFGQGTRLTVV.

This chain connects TRBV7-2 to TRBJ2-1; D unclear. Trimming took off 5 bases at V and 2 bases at J, with 13 bases between the two ends. Germline V CDR1 and CDR2: SGHTA, FQGNSA. This CDR3 has 15 amino acids. The CDR3, as DNA: TGTGCCAGCAGCCCTTTGACTGGTACCTACAATGAGCAGTTCTTC. This sequence encodes CASSPLTGTYNEQFF.

V usage is TRBV7-3 and J usage is TRBJ2-1, with TRBD2 as a possible D gene (5 bases). In germline, CDR1 is SGHTA, CDR2 FQGTGA. Trimming stripped 4 bases from V and 8 bases from J, with 15 bases between. This CDR3 region has 14 residues. In DNA, the CDR3 is TGTGCCAGCAGCTCCCCGGGATCTGTCCATGAGCAGTTCTTC. Its translation: CASSSPGSVHEQFF.

The J gene is TRBJ2-4, the V gene TRBV2; 7 bases map to TRBD2. J was trimmed by 6 bases and V by 1 base; bases with no gene match: 0. CDR1 and CDR2 from the germline V gene are SNHLY and FYNNEI. CDR3 length equals 13 residues. CDR3 sequence (DNA): TGTGCCAGCAGTGAAGGACTAGCAAACATTCAGTACTTC. Its translation is CASSEGLANIQYF.

The V gene is TRBV9, the J gene TRBJ1-1; possible D gene TRBD1, 6 bases. This CDR3 has 14 amino acids. V was cut by 0 bases and J by 5 bases, with 11 bases left in between. Germline CDR1 is SGDLS and CDR2 is YYNGEE. The CDR3 region is CASSVAGGETEAFF. The CDR3 DNA follows: TGTGCCAGCAGCGTAGCGGGGGGCGAAACTGAAGCTTTCTTT.

This clone occurred once. This chain connects TRBV6-5 to TRBJ2-5; D perhaps matches TRBD2 (5 bases). Trimming removed 6 bases from V and 5 bases from J, with 16 bases in between. Germline values: CDR1 MNHEY, CDR2 SVGAGI. The length of the CDR3 is 14 residues. The CDR3 DNA follows: TGTGCCAGCAGCCCCCCCGGGGTTCGGGAGACCCAGTACTTC. This encodes CASSPPGVRETQYF.